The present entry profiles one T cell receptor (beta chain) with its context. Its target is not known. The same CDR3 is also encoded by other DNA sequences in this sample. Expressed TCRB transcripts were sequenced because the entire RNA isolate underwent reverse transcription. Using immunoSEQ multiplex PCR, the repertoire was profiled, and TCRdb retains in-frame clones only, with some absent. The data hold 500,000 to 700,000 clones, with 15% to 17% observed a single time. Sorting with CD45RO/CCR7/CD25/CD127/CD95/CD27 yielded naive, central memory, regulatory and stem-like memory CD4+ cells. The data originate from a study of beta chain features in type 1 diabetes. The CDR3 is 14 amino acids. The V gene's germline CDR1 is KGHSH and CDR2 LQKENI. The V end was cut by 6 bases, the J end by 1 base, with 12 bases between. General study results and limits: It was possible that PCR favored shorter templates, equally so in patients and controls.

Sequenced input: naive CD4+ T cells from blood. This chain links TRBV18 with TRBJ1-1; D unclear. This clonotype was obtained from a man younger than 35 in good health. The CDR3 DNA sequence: TGTGCCAGCTCCCTCGGAACCGAGAACACTGAAGCTTTCTTT. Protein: CASSLGTENTEAFF.